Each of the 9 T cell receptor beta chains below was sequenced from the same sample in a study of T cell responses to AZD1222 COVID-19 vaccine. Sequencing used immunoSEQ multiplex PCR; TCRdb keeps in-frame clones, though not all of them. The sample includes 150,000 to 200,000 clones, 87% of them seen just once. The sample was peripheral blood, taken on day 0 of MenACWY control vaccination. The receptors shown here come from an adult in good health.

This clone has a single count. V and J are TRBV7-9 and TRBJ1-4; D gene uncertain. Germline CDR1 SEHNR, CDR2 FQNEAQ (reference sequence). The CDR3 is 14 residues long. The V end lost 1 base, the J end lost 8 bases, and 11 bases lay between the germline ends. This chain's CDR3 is CASSLEGTLEKLFF. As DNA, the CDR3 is TGTGCCAGCAGCTTAGAGGGCACCCTAGAAAAACTGTTTTTT.

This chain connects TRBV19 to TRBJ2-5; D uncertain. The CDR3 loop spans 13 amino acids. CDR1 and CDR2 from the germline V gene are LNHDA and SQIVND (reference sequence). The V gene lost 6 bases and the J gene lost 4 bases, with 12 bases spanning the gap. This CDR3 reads CASSGRTRETQYF. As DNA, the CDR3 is TGTGCCAGTAGCGGTAGGACCAGAGAGACCCAGTACTTC.

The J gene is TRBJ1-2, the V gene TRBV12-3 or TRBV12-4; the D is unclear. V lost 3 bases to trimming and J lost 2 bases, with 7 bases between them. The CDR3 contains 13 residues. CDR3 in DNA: TGTGCCAGCAGTTTTCCGGGGAACTATGGCTACACCTTC. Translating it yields CASSFPGNYGYTF.

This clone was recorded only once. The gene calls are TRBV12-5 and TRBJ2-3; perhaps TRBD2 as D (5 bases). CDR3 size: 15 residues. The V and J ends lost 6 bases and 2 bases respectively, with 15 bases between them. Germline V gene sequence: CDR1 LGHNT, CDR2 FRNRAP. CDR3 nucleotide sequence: TGTGCTAGTGGCTCCCGTAGCGTCCCCACAGATACGCAGTATTTT. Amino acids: CASGSRSVPTDTQYF. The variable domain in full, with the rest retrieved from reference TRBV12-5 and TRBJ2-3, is DARVTQTPRHKVTEMGQEVTMRCQPILGHNTVFWYRQTMMQGLELLAYFRNRAPLDDSGMPKDRFSAEMPDATLATLKIQPSEPRDSAVYFCASGSRSVPTDTQYFGPGTRLTVL.

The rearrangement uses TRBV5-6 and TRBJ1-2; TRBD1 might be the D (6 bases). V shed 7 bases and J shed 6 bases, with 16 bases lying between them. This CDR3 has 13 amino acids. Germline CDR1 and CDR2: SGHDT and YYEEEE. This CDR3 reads CASPPRTEDGYTF. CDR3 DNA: TGTGCCAGCCCGCCTAGGACAGAAGATGGCTACACCTTC. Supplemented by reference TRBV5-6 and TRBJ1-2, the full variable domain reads DAGVTQSPTHLIKTRGQQVTLRCSPKSGHDTVSWYQQALGQGPQFIFQYYEEEERQRGNFPDRFSGHQFPNYSSELNVNALLLGDSALYLCASPPRTEDGYTFGSGTRLTVV.

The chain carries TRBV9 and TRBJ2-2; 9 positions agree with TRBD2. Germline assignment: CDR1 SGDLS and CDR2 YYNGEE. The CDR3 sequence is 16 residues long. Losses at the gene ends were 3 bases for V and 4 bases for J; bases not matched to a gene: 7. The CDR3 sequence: CASSAPGLAVTGELFF. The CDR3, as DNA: TGTGCCAGCAGCGCCCCGGGACTAGCCGTCACCGGGGAGCTGTTTTTT.

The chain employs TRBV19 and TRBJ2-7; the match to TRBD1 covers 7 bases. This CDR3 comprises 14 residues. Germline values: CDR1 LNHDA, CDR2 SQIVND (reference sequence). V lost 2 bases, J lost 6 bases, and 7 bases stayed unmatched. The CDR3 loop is CASSIRGPSSEQYF. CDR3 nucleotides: TGTGCCAGTAGTATAAGGGGGCCGTCTTCCGAGCAGTACTTC.

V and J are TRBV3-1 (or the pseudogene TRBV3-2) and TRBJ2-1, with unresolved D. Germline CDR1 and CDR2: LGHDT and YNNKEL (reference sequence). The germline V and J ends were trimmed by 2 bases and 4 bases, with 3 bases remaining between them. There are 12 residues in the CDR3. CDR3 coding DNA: TGTGCCAGCAGCCAACAATACAATGAGCAGTTCTTC. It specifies CASSQQYNEQFF.

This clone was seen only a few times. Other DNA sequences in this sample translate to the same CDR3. CDR3 nucleotide sequence: TGTGCCAGCAGCCCACAGGGGAATACTGAAGCTTTCTTT. It codes for CASSPQGNTEAFF. The chain joins TRBV2 to TRBJ1-1; TRBD1 aligns across 7 bases. Germline CDR1 is SNHLY and CDR2 is FYNNEI. The CDR3 runs 13 residues. V shed 6 bases and J 5 bases; nucleotides not matched to a gene: 6.